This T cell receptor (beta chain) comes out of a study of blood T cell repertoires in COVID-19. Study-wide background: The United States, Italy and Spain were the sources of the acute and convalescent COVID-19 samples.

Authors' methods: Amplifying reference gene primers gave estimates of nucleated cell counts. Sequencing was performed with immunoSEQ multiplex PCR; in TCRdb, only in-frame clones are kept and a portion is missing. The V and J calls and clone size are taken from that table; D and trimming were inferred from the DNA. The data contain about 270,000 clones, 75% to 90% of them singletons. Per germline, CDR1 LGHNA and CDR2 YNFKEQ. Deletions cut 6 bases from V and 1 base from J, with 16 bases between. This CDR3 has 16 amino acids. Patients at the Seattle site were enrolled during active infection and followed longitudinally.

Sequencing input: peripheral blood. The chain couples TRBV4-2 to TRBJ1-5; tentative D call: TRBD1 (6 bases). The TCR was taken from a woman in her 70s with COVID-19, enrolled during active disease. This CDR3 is CASSIEGGASNQPQHF. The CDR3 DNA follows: TGTGCCAGCAGTATTGAGGGGGGGGCGAGCAATCAGCCCCAGCATTTT.